Included here is one T cell receptor (beta chain) sequence, with context. Its antigen is undetermined. Survey-level immunoSEQ v3.0 assays were run. For every sample, sequencing targeted roughly 40,000-50,000 T-cell genomes. Produced via immunoSEQ multiplex PCR; TCRdb's table is partial and in-frame only. In the table there are about 24,000 clones, under 90% of which are singletons. This entry is derived from a study of long-term antiretroviral therapy in people with HIV. There are 15 residues in the CDR3. V shed 4 bases and J shed 3 bases, with 19 bases lying between them. The germline CDR1 and CDR2 sequences are SQVTM and ANQGSEA. Regarding the study as a whole: Blood collection from the mid-2000s to the late 2010s possibly occurred under older ART regimens. Compared with controls, HIV repertoires showed narrower CDR3 length ranges.

The starting material was unsorted PBMCs, obtained at the start of antiretroviral therapy, before treatment. This receptor was taken from a woman aged 18-29 years with HIV. J is TRBJ2-7 and V is TRBV29-1; D may correspond to TRBD1 or TRBD2 (5 bases each). The CDR3 region has the DNA TGCAGCGTTGTAAGAACTTGGGACCGATTCTACGAGCAGTACTTC. Encoded protein: CSVVRTWDRFYEQYF.